The clone carrying this T cell receptor (beta chain) ranks as medium-sized. What it binds is not known. The gene names here belong to mouse. The CDR3 end is not reached by the read, which stops 1 residue before it; the germline J gene fills it in. The entry originates in a study of tissue T cells after allogeneic stem cell transplantation. Indicated time point: mouse harvest day 14 after allogeneic transplant. Each mouse received 10^7 T-cell-depleted marrow cells plus 10^6 splenic CD5+ T cells by tail vein. Survey-depth TCRbeta CDR3 sequencing reported V/J genes and productive frequencies. Libraries were prepared by immunoSEQ multiplex PCR; TCRdb keeps only in-frame clonotypes and omits some of them. Of some 8,000 clones in the sample, 37% were seen once. V lost 5 bases, J lost 7 bases, and 4 bases stayed unmatched. The CDR3 contains 12 residues. Per the germline V gene, CDR1 is SNHLY and CDR2 is FYNGKV (reference sequence).

Study conclusions and caveats: Few T cell clones were shared across patients, but motif clusters showed tissue-specific shared signatures. Which tissue TCRs were alloreactive or antigen-specific was not determined. Some clones might be persisting host cells. In patients and mice, blood and spleen missed much of tissue repertoire.

The sequencing input was skin. The J gene is TRBJ2-7, the V gene TRBV3; TRBD1 aligns across 8 bases. The clonotype originates from a female BALB/c mouse given C57BL/6 T cells with graft-versus-host disease after an allogeneic hematopoietic cell transplant. The sequenced part of the CDR3 DNA is TGTGCCAGCAGCGGACAGGGAAAAGAACAGTAC. As protein: CASSGQGKEQY. The entire CDR3 protein is CASSGQGKEQYF.